Detailed here is one T cell receptor (beta chain). This specimen belongs to a study of blood T cell repertoires in COVID-19. Study-wide background: Collection of acute and convalescent COVID-19 samples took place in the United States, Italy and Spain.

Per the study methods: Reference gene primers were amplified, and this amplification served to estimate nucleated cell counts. The protocol was immunoSEQ multiplex PCR, while the TCRdb copy is restricted to in-frame clones and leaves out a portion. That table furnishes V, J and clone size, whereas the DNA furnished D and trimming. The sample holds about 87,000 clones, over 75% seen once. In Seattle, patients joined the study during active infection and were tracked longitudinally. In germline, CDR1 is LGHDT, CDR2 YNNKEL (reference sequence). The CDR3 loop spans 17 amino acids. J lost 2 bases, V lost 4 bases, and 14 bases had no gene match.

The rearrangement links TRBV3-1 (or the pseudogene TRBV3-2) to TRBJ2-7, with 7 nucleotides matching TRBD2. The sample consisted of peripheral blood. The clonotype originates from an elderly woman with COVID-19, enrolled during active disease. The CDR3, as DNA: TGTGCCAGCAGCCCCCGCTTTCAATGGGAGGGAGCCTACGAGCAGTACTTC. This sequence encodes CASSPRFQWEGAYEQYF.